The 12 T cell receptor beta chains given below trace back to one sample, sequenced in a study of shared clonotypes between healthy human individuals. TCRdb keeps only in-frame clones here, not all; method: immunoSEQ multiplex PCR. The sample lists 2,500,000 or so clones, more than 90% seen once, with 0.14% in the top ten. The material sequenced was naive CD4+ T cells sorted from blood. Subset: CD45RA+ positively selected. The receptors originated from a man in his late teens or twenties in good health.

This chain connects TRBV7-2 to TRBJ2-7, with TRBD1 identical over 7 bases. This CDR3 has 15 residues. The germline V gene encodes CDR1 SGHTA and CDR2 FQGNSA. Unmatched junction bases numbered 9, after V lost 5 bases and J lost 2 bases. The CDR3 sequence: CASSPGHRGAYEQYF. The CDR3 bases are TGTGCCAGCAGCCCCGGGCACAGGGGCGCCTACGAGCAGTACTTC. The complete variable domain, with remaining parts taken from reference TRBV7-2 and TRBJ2-7, reads GAGVSQSPSNKVTEKGKDVELRCDPISGHTALYWYRQSLGQGLEFLIYFQGNSAPDKSGLPSDRFSAERTGGSVSTLTIQRTQQEDSAVYLCASSPGHRGAYEQYFGPGTRLTVT.

As concerns this clone: At the DNA level, this CDR3 is encoded by other sequences in the same sample as well. The genes are TRBV5-1 and TRBJ1-1, with 7 bases identical to TRBD1. CDR1 SGHRS and CDR2 YFSETQ come from the germline V gene. J gave up 1 base and V 4 bases, and 4 bases lay outside the gene matches. The length of the CDR3 is 14 residues. CDR3 residues: CASSAGTANTEAFF. In DNA form, the CDR3 reads TGCGCCAGCAGCGCCGGGACAGCGAACACTGAAGCTTTCTTT. The full variable domain, its missing parts supplied by reference TRBV5-1 and TRBJ1-1, is KAGVTQTPRYLIKTRGQQVTLSCSPISGHRSVSWYQQTPGQGLQFLFEYFSETQRNKGNFPGRFSGRQFSNSRSEMNVSTLELGDSALYLCASSAGTANTEAFFGQGTRLTVV.

The CDR3 coding sequence is TGTGCCAGTATTGACAGGTCAAGGAACAATGAGCAGTTCTTC. It is translated as CASIDRSRNNEQFF. This chain uses TRBV19 with TRBJ2-1; D possibly corresponds to TRBD1 (6 bases). The germline V gene has CDR1 LNHDA and CDR2 SQIVND (reference sequence). The CDR3 is 14 residues long. V was pared by 7 bases and J by 5 bases, with 15 bases between. Variable domain in full (rest from reference TRBV19 and TRBJ2-1): DGGITQSPKYLFRKEGQNVTLSCEQNLNHDAMYWYRQDPGQGLRLIYYSQIVNDFQKGDIAEGYSVSREKKESFPLTVTSAQKNPTAFYLCASIDRSRNNEQFFGPGTRLTVL.

The rearrangement links TRBV5-1 to TRBJ1-2, with TRBD1 matching 8 bases. CDR3 length: 14 residues. Germline assignment: CDR1 SGHRS and CDR2 YFSETQ. V lost 1 base, J lost 6 bases, and 5 bases stayed unmatched. The CDR3 sequence: CASSLNQGADGYTF. The CDR3 DNA is TGCGCCAGCAGCTTGAACCAGGGGGCTGATGGCTACACCTTC.

The chain uses TRBV10-1 and TRBJ2-5; 9 bases agree with TRBD1. Germline V gene lookup returns CDR1 WNHNN and CDR2 SYGVQD (reference sequence). This CDR3 spans 17 amino acids. The ends lost 4 bases at V and 5 bases at J; junction bases unmatched: 14. The CDR3 region is CASSGGRQGGLTETQYF. In DNA, the CDR3 is TGCGCCAGCAGTGGGGGCCGACAGGGGGGATTAACGGAGACCCAGTACTTC.

This clone was observed a handful of times. This specimen includes other DNA sequences encoding the same CDR3. The V gene is TRBV7-9, the J gene TRBJ1-3; unclear D gene. The V gene lost 0 bases and the J gene lost 4 bases, with 7 bases spanning the gap. The germline V gene encodes CDR1 SEHNR and CDR2 FQNEAQ (reference sequence). This CDR3 has 14 residues. CDR3 protein: CASSLAGTGNTIYF. The DNA for the CDR3 is TGTGCCAGCAGCTTAGCAGGAACGGGAAACACCATATATTTT.

The gene calls are TRBV5-8 and TRBJ1-6; a weak D match, TRBD1 (5 bases). Germline V gene data show CDR1 as SGHTS and CDR2 as YDEGEE. V was shortened by 0 bases and J by 16 bases, with 11 bases between the two germline ends. The CDR3 contains 12 residues. CDR3: CASSLVRGLLHF. CDR3 coding DNA: TGTGCCAGCAGCTTGGTTCGGGGACTACTCCACTTT.

As to this clone: Other nucleotide sequences from this sample produce the same CDR3. This chain joins TRBV6-6 and TRBJ2-7; TRBD1 aligns across 11 bases. CDR1 and CDR2 (germline): MNHNY, SVGAGI (reference sequence). V lost 2 bases and J lost 4; bases outside the gene matches: 7. The CDR3 consists of 16 residues. The chain's CDR3 is CASSYAGQGAAYEQYF. The DNA for the CDR3 is TGTGCCAGCAGTTACGCCGGACAGGGGGCAGCGTACGAGCAGTACTTC.

J is TRBJ1-1 and V is TRBV5-1; D remains ambiguous. V lost 4 bases to trimming and J lost 5 bases, with 15 bases between them. This CDR3 spans 14 amino acids. In germline, CDR1 is SGHRS, CDR2 YFSETQ. The DNA of the CDR3 is TGCGCCAGCAGCCCGGGGAGGGTTGGTACTGAAGCTTTCTTT. Translating it yields CASSPGRVGTEAFF.

The rearrangement links TRBV19 to TRBJ2-7; 8 bases fit TRBD1. This CDR3 contains 14 residues. CDR1 and CDR2 from the germline V gene are LNHDA and SQIVND (reference sequence). V lost 10 bases, J lost 0 bases, and 8 bases stayed unmatched. The CDR3 sequence is CATKDRATSYEQYF. The CDR3 DNA follows: TGTGCCACCAAGGACAGGGCGACCTCCTACGAGCAGTACTTC.

This chain links TRBV2 with TRBJ2-7, with 11 nucleotides matching TRBD2. V was pared by 6 bases and J by 4 bases, with 5 bases of the junction left unmatched. The CDR3 is made up of 14 amino acids. Per germline, CDR1 SNHLY and CDR2 FYNNEI. The CDR3 bases are TGTGCCAGCAGAGAACTAGCGGGAGTGTACGAGCAGTACTTC. The encoded protein is CASRELAGVYEQYF.

V usage is TRBV19 and J usage is TRBJ2-1; possibly TRBD2 for D (5 bases). Between the trimmed V and J ends, which lost 1 base and 11 bases, there was a span of 21 bases. The CDR3 sequence is 16 residues long. Looked up from germline, CDR1 is LNHDA and CDR2 is SQIVND (reference sequence). The CDR3 coding sequence is TGTGCCAGTAGTATAGGGACTCAAGGAGTGGGGTCGAAGCAGTTCTTC. It encodes CASSIGTQGVGSKQFF. Drawing the rest from reference TRBV19 and TRBJ2-1, the complete variable domain is DGGITQSPKYLFRKEGQNVTLSCEQNLNHDAMYWYRQDPGQGLRLIYYSQIVNDFQKGDIAEGYSVSREKKESFPLTVTSAQKNPTAFYLCASSIGTQGVGSKQFFGPGTRLTVL.